The T cell receptor beta chain described here comes from a study of cytomegalovirus exposure and HLA in healthy donors. Broader study findings: In an earlier analysis, about 90% or about 30%: the productive usage of most TCR beta V segments. Researchers had no immune exposure information except CMV serostatus available. Prediction of most subjects' HLA-A and HLA-B alleles by TCR beta sequences was reportedly accurate. Most TCR sequences showed up rarely, but some public TCRs showed up in many donors.

With 6 bases clipped from V and 3 bases from J, the junction kept 4 bases outside the gene matches. Germline V gene sequence: CDR1 MNHNY, CDR2 SVGAGI (reference sequence). The CDR3 sequence is 14 residues long. Comment on this clone: No antigen is known for it. The same CDR3 can be traced to other DNA sequences in this sample.

Primers: 60 Vbeta forward and 13 Jbeta reverse. Generated by immunoSEQ multiplex PCR, the TCRdb table keeps only in-frame clones and is missing some. The ten most abundant clones cover over 1% of a sample with 150,000 to 200,000 clones. The receptor was isolated from a woman in her sixties or seventies in good health and CMV-seronegative. The chain joins TRBV6-6 to TRBJ1-4; 7 bases are a match to TRBD1. The sequenced material came from PBMCs. The CDR3 DNA is TGTGCCAGCAGCCGACAGGGAGCTAATGAAAAACTGTTTTTT. Amino acid sequence: CASSRQGANEKLFF.